This TCR beta chain comes out of a study of blood T cell repertoires in COVID-19. Across the study: The samples span acute and convalescent COVID-19 from the United States, Italy and Spain.

The germline V gene encodes CDR1 SNHLY and CDR2 FYNNEI. The CDR3 contains 13 residues. The V and J ends lost 6 bases and 5 bases, in that order; junction bases with no gene match: 7. Only in-frame clones appear in the TCRdb table, and some are missing; sequencing was by immunoSEQ multiplex PCR. The sample consists of roughly 280,000 clones, less than 85% of them appearing once. The material sequenced was peripheral blood. This clonotype originated in a man aged 55 to 70 who had recovered from COVID-19. This chain joins TRBV2 and TRBJ2-7; 7 positions agree with TRBD2. The CDR3 DNA sequence: TGTGCCAGCAGGTCTAGCGGTTGGGACGAGCAGTACTTC. Translation: CASRSSGWDEQYF.